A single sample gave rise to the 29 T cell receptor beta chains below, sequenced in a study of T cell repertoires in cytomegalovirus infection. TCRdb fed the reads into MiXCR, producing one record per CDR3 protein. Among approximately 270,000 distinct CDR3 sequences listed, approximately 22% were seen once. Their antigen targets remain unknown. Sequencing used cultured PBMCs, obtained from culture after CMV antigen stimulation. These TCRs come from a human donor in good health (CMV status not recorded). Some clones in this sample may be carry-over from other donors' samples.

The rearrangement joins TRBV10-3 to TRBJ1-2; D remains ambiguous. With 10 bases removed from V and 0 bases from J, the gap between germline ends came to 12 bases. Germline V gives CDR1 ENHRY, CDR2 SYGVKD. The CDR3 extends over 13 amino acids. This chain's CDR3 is CATAVDPNYGYTF. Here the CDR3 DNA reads TGTGCCACCGCAGTGGATCCTAACTATGGCTACACCTTC.

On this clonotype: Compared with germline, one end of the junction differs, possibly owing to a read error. The CDR3 sequence is CASSLAGEVVDTQYF. CDR3 coding DNA: TGTGCCAGCAGTCTAGCGGGAGAAGTGGTAGATACGCAGTATTTT. The chain combines TRBV12-3 or TRBV12-4 with TRBJ2-3; TRBD2 matches at 10 bases. The CDR3 has 15 amino acids.

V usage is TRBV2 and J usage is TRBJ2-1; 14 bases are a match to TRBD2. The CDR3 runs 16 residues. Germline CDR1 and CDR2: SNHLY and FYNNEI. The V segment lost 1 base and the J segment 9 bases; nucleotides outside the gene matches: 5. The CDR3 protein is CASSEGLAGGQSEQFF. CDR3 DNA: TGTGCCAGCAGTGAAGGACTAGCGGGAGGGCAAAGTGAGCAGTTCTTC.

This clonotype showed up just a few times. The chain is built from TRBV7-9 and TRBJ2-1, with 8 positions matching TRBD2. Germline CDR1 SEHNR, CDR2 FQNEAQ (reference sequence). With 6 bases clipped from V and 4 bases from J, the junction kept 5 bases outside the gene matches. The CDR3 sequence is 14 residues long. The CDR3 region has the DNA TGTGCCAGCAGGGGGCGGGGGGTATACAATGAGCAGTTCTTC. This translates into CASRGRGVYNEQFF.

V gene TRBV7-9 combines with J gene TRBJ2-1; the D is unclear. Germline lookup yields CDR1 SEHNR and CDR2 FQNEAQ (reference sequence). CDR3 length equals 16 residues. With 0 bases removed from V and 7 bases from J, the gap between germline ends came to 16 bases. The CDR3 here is CASSLAVGPHVNEQFF. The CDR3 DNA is TGTGCCAGCAGCTTAGCGGTTGGTCCTCATGTGAATGAGCAGTTCTTC.

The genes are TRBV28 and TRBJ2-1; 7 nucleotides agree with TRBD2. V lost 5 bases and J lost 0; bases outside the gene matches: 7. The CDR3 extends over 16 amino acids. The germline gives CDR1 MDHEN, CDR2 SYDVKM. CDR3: CASSPQTSRSYNEQFF. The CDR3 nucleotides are TGTGCCAGCAGTCCCCAGACTAGCCGCTCCTACAATGAGCAGTTCTTC.

This CDR3 reads CASSSVRVFTEAFF. The CDR3 DNA sequence: TGTGCCAGCAGCTCGGTTCGGGTTTTCACTGAAGCTTTCTTT. The V and J genes are TRBV7-9 and TRBJ1-1; D ambiguous. CDR3 length equals 14 residues. Germline CDR1 SEHNR, CDR2 FQNEAQ (reference sequence). V gave up 4 bases and J gave up 4 bases, with 13 bases separating them.

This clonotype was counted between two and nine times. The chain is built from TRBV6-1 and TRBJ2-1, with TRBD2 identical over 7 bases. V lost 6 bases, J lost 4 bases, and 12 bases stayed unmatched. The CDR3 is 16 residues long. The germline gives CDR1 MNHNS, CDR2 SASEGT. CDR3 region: CASSLLGGGNYNEQFF. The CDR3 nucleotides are TGTGCCAGCAGCCTGCTGGGGGGAGGGAATTACAATGAGCAGTTCTTC.

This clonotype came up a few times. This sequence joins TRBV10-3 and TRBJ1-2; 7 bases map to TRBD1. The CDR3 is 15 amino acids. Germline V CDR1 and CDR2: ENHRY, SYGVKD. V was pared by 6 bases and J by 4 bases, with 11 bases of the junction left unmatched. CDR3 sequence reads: CAIRTRDRDFYGYTF. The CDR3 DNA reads TGTGCCATCAGAACCAGGGACAGAGACTTCTATGGCTACACCTTC.

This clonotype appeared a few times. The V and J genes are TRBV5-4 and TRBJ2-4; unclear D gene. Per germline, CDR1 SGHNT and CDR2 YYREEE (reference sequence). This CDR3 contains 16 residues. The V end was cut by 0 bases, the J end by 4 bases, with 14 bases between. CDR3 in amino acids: CASSLDGGQKKNIQYF. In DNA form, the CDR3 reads TGTGCCAGCAGCTTGGATGGTGGGCAGAAAAAAAACATTCAGTACTTC. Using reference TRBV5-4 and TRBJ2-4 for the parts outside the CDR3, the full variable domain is ETGVTQSPTHLIKTRGQQVTLRCSSQSGHNTVSWYQQALGQGPQFIFQYYREEENGRGNFPPRFSGLQFPNYSSELNVNALELDDSALYLCASSLDGGQKKNIQYFGAGTRLSVL.

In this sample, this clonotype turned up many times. In DNA form, the CDR3 reads TGTGCCAGCAGCGTCGGGACTAGCGGACACTACGAGCAGTACGTC. It yields the protein CASSVGTSGHYEQYV. The chain employs TRBV7-2 and TRBJ2-7; 11 nucleotides agree with TRBD2. From germline, CDR1 is SGHTA and CDR2 FQGNSA. J lost 3 bases, V lost 5 bases, and 6 bases had no gene match. CDR3 length equals 15 residues.

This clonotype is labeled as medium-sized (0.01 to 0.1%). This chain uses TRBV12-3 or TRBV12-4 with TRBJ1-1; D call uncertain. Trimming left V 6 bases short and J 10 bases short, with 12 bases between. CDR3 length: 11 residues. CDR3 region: CASSLRRGAFF. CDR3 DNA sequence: TGTGCCAGCAGCCTGCGCCGGGGAGCTTTCTTT.

The CDR3 DNA is TGTGCCAGTAGGGTGGATCTCAACTATGGCTACACCTTC. It encodes CASRVDLNYGYTF. The chain has TRBV19 and TRBJ1-2; D unresolved. V lost 6 bases, J lost 2 bases, and 10 bases lay in between. This CDR3 is 13 amino acids long. Per the germline V gene, CDR1 is LNHDA and CDR2 is SQIVND (reference sequence).

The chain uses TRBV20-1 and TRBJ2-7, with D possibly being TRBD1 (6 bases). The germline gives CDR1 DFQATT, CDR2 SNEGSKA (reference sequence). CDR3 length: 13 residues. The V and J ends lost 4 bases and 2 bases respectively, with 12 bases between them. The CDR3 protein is CSANPGHTYEQYF. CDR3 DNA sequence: TGCAGTGCTAACCCGGGACACACCTACGAGCAGTACTTC.

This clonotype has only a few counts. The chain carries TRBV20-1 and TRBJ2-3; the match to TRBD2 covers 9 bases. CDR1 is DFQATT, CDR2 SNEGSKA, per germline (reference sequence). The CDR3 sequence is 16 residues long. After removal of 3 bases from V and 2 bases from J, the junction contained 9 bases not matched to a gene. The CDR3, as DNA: TGCAGTGCTAGTGACGAGACTAGCGGATACACAGATACGCAGTATTTT. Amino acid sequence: CSASDETSGYTDTQYF.

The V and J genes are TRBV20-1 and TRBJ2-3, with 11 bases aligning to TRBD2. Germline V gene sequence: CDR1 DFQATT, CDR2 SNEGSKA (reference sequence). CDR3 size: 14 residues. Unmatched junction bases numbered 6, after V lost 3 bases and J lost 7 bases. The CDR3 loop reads CSARPGLAENTQYF. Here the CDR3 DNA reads TGCAGTGCTAGGCCGGGACTAGCGGAGAATACGCAGTATTTT.

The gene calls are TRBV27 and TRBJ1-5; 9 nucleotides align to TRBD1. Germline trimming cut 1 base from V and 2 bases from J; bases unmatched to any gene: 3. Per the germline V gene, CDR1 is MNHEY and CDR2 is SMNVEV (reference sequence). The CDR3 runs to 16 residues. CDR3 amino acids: CASSLLTGGGNQPQHF. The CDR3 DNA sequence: TGTGCCAGCAGTTTATTAACAGGGGGCGGCAATCAGCCCCAGCATTTT.

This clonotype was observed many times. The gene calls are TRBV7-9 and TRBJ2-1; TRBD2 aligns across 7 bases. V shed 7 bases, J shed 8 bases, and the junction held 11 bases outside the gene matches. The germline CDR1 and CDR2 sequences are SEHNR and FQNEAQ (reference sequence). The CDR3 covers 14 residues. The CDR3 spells CASTHNNRGDEQFF. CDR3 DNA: TGTGCCAGCACCCACAATAATCGGGGGGATGAGCAGTTCTTC.

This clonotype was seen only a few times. Here the CDR3 DNA reads TGTGCCAGCAGTTTGACGGGCCTGGCGGGCGAGCAGTACTTC. Translating gives CASSLTGLAGEQYF. V is TRBV27 and J is TRBJ2-7, with a tentative D call TRBD2 (5 bases). CDR1 MNHEY and CDR2 SMNVEV come from the germline V gene (reference sequence). Trimming stripped 3 bases from V and 6 bases from J, with 15 bases between. The CDR3 is 14 amino acids.

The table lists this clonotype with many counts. This CDR3 reads CASSPGQPNTEAFF. In DNA, the CDR3 is TGTGCCAGCAGCCCGGGACAGCCGAACACTGAAGCTTTCTTT. J is TRBJ1-1 and V is TRBV12-3 or TRBV12-4; TRBD1 agrees at 7 bases. Unmatched junction bases numbered 5, after V lost 6 bases and J lost 1 base. The CDR3 loop spans 14 amino acids.

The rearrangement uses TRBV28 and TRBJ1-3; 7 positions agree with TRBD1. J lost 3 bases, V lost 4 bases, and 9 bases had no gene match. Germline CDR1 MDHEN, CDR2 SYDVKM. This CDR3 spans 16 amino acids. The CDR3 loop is CASSSQQGFRGNTIYF. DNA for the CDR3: TGTGCCAGCAGTTCGCAACAGGGGTTCCGTGGAAACACCATATATTTT.

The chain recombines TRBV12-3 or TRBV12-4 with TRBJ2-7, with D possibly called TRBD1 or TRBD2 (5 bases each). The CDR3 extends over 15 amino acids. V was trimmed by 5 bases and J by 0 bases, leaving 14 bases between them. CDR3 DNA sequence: TGTGCCAGCAGTACCGGGACCGCTAGCTCCTACGAGCAGTACGTC. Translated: CASSTGTASSYEQYV.

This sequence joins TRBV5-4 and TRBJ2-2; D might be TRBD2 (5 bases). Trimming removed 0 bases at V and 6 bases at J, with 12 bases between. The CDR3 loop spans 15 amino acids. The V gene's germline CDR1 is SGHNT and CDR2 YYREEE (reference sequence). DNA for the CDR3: TGTGCCAGCAGCTTGGAAGGGCCCGGGGCCGGGGAGCTGTTTTTT. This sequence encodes CASSLEGPGAGELFF.

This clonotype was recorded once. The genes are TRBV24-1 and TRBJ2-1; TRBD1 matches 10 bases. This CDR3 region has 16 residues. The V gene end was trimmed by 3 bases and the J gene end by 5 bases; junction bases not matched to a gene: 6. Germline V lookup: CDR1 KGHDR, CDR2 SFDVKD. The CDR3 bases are TGTGCCACCAGTGATCCCGCGGGACAGGGGCACAATGAGCAGTTCTTC. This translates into CATSDPAGQGHNEQFF.

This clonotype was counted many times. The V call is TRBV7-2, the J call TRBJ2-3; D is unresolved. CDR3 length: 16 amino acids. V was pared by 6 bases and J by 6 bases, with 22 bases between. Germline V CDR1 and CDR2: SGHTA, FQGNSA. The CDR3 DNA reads TGTGCCAGCAGTTTCTATGCTCCCCCACGGCCCGATACGCAGTATTTT. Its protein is CASSFYAPPRPDTQYF.

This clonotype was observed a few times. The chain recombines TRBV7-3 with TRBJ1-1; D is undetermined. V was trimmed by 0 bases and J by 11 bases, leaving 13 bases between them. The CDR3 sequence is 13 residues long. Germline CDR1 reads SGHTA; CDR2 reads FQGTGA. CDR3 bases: TGTGCCAGCAGCTTAACTGCGGATCACGGCGCTTTCTTT. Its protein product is CASSLTADHGAFF. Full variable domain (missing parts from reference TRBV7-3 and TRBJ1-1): GAGVSQTPSNKVTEKGKYVELRCDPISGHTALYWYRQSLGQGPEFLIYFQGTGAADDSGLPNDRFFAVRPEGSVSTLKIQRTERGDSAVYLCASSLTADHGAFFGQGTRLTVV.

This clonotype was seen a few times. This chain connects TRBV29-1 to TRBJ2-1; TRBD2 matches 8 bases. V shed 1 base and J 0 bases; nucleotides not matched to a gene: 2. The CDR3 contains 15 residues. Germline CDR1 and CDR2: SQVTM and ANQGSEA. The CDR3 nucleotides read TGCAGCGTTGAAGGTACTAGCGGCTCCTACAATGAGCAGTTCTTC. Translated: CSVEGTSGSYNEQFF.

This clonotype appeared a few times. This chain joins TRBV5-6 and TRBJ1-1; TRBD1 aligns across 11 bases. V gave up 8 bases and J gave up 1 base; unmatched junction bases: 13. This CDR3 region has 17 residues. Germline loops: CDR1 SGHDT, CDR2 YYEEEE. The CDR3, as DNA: TGTGCCAGTGCGTACCTGGACAGGGGGCGAGGGAACACTGAAGCTTTCTTT. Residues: CASAYLDRGRGNTEAFF.

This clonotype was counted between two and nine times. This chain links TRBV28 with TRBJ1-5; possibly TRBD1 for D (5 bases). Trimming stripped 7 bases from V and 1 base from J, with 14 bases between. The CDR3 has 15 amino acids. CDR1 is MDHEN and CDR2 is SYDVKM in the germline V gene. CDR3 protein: CASNPAGASNQPQHF. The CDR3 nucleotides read TGTGCCAGCAATCCCGCCGGGGCAAGCAATCAGCCCCAGCATTTT.